One and the same sample provided the 4 T cell receptor beta chains below, sequenced in a study of T cell responses to AZD1222 COVID-19 vaccine. The method was immunoSEQ multiplex PCR; TCRdb's version includes in-frame clones alone and lacks a portion of them. In the table there are roughly 150,000 clones, around nine tenths of which are singletons. This specimen was peripheral blood, taken on day 0 of AZD1222 vaccination. The receptor source for this set is an adult in good health.

This clone showed up just once. This rearrangement joins TRBV24-1 to TRBJ1-5, with D unresolved. The CDR3 has 14 residues. V lost 9 bases, J lost 0 bases, and 11 bases lay in between. Per the germline V gene, CDR1 is KGHDR and CDR2 is SFDVKD. CDR3 amino acids: CATADPSSNQPQHF. CDR3 DNA: TGTGCCACCGCCGATCCATCTAGCAATCAGCCCCAGCATTTT.

This rearrangement joins TRBV18 to TRBJ1-1; no firm D call. The CDR3 consists of 13 residues. V was clipped by 8 bases and J by 2 bases, with 12 bases between them. Germline values: CDR1 KGHSH, CDR2 LQKENI. The CDR3 bases are TGTGCCAGCCGTGGGAACGTTAACACTGAAGCTTTCTTT. It yields the protein CASRGNVNTEAFF.

The chain recombines TRBV5-4 with TRBJ2-2; weak D call: TRBD1 (5 bases). This CDR3 is built from 12 residues. Germline CDR1 reads SGHNT; CDR2 reads YYREEE (reference sequence). V lost 1 base and J 8 bases, leaving 6 bases between the germline ends. The CDR3 protein is CASSLQGGELFF. The CDR3 nucleotides read TGTGCCAGCAGCTTGCAGGGAGGGGAGCTGTTTTTT.

The V gene is TRBV4-3, the J gene TRBJ2-7; 8 bases line up with TRBD2. The germline V gene encodes CDR1 LGHNA and CDR2 YSLEER. V lost 1 base and J lost 3; bases outside the gene matches: 5. This CDR3 has 15 residues. CDR3 residues: CASSQGLATYYEQYF. As DNA, the CDR3 is TGCGCCAGCAGCCAAGGACTAGCGACATACTACGAGCAGTACTTC.